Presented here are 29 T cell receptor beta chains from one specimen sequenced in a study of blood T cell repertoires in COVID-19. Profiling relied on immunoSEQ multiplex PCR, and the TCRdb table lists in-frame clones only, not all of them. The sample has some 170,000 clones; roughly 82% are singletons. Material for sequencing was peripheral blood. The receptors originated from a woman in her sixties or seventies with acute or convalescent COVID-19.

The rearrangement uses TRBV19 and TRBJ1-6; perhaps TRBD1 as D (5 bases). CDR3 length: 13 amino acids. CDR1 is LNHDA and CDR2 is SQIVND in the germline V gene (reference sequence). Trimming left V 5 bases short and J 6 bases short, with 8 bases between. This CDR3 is CASSVQGNSPLHF. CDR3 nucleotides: TGTGCCAGTAGTGTTCAGGGTAATTCACCCCTCCACTTT.

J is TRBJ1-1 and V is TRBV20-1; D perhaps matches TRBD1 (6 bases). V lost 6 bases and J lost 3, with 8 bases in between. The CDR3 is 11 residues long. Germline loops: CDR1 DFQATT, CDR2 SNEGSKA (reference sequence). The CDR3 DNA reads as TGCAGTGCGGCAGGGGACACTGAAGCTTTCTTT. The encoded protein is CSAAGDTEAFF.

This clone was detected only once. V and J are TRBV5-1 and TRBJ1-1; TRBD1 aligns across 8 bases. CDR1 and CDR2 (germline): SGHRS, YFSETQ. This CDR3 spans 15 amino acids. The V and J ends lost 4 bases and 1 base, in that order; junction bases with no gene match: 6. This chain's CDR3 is CASSPRTGTNTEAFF. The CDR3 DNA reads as TGCGCCAGCAGCCCGAGGACAGGGACGAACACTGAAGCTTTCTTT.

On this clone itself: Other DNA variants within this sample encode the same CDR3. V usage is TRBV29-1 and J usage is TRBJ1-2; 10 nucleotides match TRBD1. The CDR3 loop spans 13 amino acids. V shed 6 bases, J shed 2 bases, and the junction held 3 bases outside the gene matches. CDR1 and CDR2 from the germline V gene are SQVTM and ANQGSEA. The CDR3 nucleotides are TGCAGCGTCGGGACAGGGGCCAACTATGGCTACACCTTC. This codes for CSVGTGANYGYTF.

CDR3 DNA: TGTGCCAGCAGCCCCGGCGGGGTCCCCTTTAGAGAGACCCAGTACTTC. Its translation: CASSPGGVPFRETQYF. This chain links TRBV7-6 with TRBJ2-5; possibly TRBD2 for D (6 bases). V shed 5 bases and J shed 4 bases, with 20 bases lying between them. The CDR3 totals 16 residues. Germline CDR1 and CDR2: SGHVS and FNYEAQ.

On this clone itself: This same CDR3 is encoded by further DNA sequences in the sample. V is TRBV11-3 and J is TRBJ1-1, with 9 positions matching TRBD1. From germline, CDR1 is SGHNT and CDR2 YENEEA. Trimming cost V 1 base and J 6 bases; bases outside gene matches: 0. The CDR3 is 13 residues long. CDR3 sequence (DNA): TGTGCCAGCAGCTTAGGACAGGGGGCTGAAGCTTTCTTT. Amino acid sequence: CASSLGQGAEAFF.

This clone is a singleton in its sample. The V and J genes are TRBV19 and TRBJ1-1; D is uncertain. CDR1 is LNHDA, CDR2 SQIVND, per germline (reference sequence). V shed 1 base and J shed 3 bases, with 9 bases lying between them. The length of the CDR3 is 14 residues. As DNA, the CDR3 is TGTGCCAGTAGTATAGGCGAATCGGACACTGAAGCTTTCTTT. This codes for CASSIGESDTEAFF.

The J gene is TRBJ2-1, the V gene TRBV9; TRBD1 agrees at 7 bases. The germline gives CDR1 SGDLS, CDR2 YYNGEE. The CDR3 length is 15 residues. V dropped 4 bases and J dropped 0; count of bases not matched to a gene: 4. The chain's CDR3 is CASSIWDSSYNEQFF. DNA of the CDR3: TGTGCCAGCAGCATTTGGGACAGCTCCTACAATGAGCAGTTCTTC.

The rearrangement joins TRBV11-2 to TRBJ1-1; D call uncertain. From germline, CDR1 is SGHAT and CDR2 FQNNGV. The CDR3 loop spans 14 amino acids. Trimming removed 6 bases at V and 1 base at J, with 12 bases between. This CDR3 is CASRFNPGNTEAFF. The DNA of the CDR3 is TGTGCCAGCAGATTTAACCCAGGGAACACTGAAGCTTTCTTT.

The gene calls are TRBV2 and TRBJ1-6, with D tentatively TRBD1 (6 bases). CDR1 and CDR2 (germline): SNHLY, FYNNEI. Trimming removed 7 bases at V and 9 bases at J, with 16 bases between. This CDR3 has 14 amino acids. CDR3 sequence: CASTRTVSISPLHF. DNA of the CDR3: TGTGCCAGCACGAGGACAGTAAGCATTTCACCCCTCCACTTT.

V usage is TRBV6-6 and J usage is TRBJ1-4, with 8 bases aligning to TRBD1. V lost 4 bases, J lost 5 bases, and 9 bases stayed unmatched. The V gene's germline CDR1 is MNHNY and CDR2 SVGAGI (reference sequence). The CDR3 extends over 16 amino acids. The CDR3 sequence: CASSSPDRGLNEKLFF. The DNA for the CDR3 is TGTGCCAGCAGTTCTCCTGACAGGGGCCTGAATGAAAAACTGTTTTTT.

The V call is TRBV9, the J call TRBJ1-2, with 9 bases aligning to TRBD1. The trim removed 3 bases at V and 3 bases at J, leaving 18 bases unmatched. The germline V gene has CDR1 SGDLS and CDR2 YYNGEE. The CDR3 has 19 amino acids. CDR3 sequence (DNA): TGTGCCAGCAGCGCTGACAGGGGGGTGTTCGGGTTGGGTCACTATGGCTACACCTTC. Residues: CASSADRGVFGLGHYGYTF.

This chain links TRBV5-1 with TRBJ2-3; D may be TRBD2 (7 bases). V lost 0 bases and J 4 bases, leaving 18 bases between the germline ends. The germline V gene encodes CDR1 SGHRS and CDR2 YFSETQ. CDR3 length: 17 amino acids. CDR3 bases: TGCGCCAGCAGCTTGGCCGGGGGGCTTTCTGGGGCAGATACGCAGTATTTT. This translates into CASSLAGGLSGADTQYF.

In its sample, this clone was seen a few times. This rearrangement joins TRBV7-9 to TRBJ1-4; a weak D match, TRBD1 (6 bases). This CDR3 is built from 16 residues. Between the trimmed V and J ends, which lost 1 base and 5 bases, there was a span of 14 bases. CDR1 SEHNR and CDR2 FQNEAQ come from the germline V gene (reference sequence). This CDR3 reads CASSLEGGLPNEKLFF. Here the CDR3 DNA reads TGTGCCAGCAGCTTAGAGGGGGGGTTGCCGAATGAAAAACTGTTTTTT.

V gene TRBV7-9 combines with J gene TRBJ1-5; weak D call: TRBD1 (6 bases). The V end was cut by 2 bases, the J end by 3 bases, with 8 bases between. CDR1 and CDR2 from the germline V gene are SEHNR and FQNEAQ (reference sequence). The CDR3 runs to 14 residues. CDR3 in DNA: TGTGCCAGCAGCTTAACAGGGTTCAATCAGCCCCAGCATTTT. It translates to CASSLTGFNQPQHF.

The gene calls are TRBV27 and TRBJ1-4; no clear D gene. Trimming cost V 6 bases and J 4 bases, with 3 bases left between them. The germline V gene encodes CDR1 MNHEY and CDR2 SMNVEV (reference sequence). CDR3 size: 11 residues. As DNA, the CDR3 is TGTGCCAGCAGCAATAATGAAAAACTGTTTTTT. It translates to CASSNNEKLFF.

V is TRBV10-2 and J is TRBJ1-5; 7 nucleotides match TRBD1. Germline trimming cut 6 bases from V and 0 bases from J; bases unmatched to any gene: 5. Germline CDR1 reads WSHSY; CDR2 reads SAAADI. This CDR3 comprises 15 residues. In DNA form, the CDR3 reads TGCGCCAGCAGCAGGGACAGCTATAGCAATCAGCCCCAGCATTTT. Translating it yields CASSRDSYSNQPQHF.

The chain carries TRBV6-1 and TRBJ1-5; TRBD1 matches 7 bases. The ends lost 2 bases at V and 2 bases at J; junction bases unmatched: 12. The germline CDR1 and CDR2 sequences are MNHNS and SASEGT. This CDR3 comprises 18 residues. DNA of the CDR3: TGTGCCAGCAGTGAATGGAATAGGGGGCTATACGGCAATCAGCCCCAGCATTTT. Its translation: CASSEWNRGLYGNQPQHF.

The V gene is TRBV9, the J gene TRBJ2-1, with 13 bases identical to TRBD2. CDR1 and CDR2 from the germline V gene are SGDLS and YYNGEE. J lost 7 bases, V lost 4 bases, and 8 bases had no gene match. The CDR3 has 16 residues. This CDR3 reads CASSTTGTSGANEQFF. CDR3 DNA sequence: TGTGCCAGCAGCACCACCGGGACTAGCGGGGCGAATGAGCAGTTCTTC.

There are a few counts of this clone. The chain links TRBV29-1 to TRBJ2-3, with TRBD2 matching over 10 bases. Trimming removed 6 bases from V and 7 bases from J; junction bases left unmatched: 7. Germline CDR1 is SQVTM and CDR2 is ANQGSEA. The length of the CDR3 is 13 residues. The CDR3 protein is CSVTSGPINTQYF. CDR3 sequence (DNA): TGCAGCGTGACTAGCGGGCCCATTAATACGCAGTATTTT.

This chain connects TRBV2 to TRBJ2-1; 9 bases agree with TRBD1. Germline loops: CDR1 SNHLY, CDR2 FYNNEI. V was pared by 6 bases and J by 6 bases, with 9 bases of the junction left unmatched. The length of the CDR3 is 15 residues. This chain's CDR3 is CASRMGQGPFNEQFF. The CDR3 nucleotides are TGTGCCAGCAGGATGGGACAGGGTCCCTTCAATGAGCAGTTCTTC.

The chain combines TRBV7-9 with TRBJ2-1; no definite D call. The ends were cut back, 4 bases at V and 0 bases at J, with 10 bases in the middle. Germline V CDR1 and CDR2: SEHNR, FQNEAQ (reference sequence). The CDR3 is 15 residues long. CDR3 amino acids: CASSSSLSSYNEQFF. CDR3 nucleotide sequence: TGTGCCAGCAGCTCAAGCCTGAGCTCCTACAATGAGCAGTTCTTC. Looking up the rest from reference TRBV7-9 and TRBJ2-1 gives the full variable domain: DTGVSQNPRHKITKRGQNVTFRCDPISEHNRLYWYRQTLGQGPEFLTYFQNEAQLEKSRLLSDRFSAERPKGSFSTLEIQRTEQGDSAMYLCASSSSLSSYNEQFFGPGTRLTVL.

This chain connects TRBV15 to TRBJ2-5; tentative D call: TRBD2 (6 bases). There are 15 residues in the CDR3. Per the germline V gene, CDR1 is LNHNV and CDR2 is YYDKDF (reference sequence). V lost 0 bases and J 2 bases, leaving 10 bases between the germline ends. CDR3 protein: CATSRDGGWQETQYF. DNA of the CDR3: TGTGCCACCAGCAGAGATGGGGGGTGGCAAGAGACCCAGTACTTC.

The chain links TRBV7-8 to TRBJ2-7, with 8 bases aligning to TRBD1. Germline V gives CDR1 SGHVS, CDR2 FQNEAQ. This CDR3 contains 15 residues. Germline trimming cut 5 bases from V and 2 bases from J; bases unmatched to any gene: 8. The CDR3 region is CASSPRDRRTYEQYF. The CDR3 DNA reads TGTGCCAGCAGCCCCCGGGACAGGAGGACCTACGAGCAGTACTTC.

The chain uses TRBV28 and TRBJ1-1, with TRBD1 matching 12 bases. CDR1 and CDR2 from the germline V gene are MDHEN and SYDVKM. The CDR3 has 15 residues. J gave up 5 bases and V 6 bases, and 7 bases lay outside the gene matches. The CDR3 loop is CASRGDRGRRTEAFF. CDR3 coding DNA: TGTGCCAGCAGAGGGGACAGGGGGCGCCGGACTGAAGCTTTCTTT. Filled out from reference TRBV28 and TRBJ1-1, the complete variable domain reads DVKVTQSSRYLVKRTGEKVFLECVQDMDHENMFWYRQDPGLGLRLIYFSYDVKMKEKGDIPEGYSVSREKKERFSLILESASTNQTSMYLCASRGDRGRRTEAFFGQGTRLTVV.

Here the CDR3 DNA reads TGTGCCAGCTCTCCCAGGGACATCGCGAACACTGAAGCTTTCTTT. Translating it yields CASSPRDIANTEAFF. The rearrangement joins TRBV18 to TRBJ1-1; D possibly corresponds to TRBD1 (6 bases). V was shortened by 6 bases and J by 1 base, with 15 bases between the two germline ends. This CDR3 is 15 amino acids long. Germline V gene data show CDR1 as KGHSH and CDR2 as LQKENI.

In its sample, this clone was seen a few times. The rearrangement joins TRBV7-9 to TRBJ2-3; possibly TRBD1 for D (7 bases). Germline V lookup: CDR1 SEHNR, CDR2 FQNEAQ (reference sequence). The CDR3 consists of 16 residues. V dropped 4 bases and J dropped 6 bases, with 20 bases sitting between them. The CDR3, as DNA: TGTGCCAGCAGCTCCCAGGAGGGGGCAGTGAAGGATACGCAGTATTTT. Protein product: CASSSQEGAVKDTQYF. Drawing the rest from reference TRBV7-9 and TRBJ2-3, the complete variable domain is DTGVSQNPRHKITKRGQNVTFRCDPISEHNRLYWYRQTLGQGPEFLTYFQNEAQLEKSRLLSDRFSAERPKGSFSTLEIQRTEQGDSAMYLCASSSQEGAVKDTQYFGPGTRLTVL.

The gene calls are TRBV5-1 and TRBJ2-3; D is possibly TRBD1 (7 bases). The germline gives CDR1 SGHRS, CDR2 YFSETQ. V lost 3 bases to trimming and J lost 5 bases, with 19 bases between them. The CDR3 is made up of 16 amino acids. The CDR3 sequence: CASSSAARGAQDTQYF. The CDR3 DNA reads TGCGCCAGCAGCTCAGCTGCCAGGGGGGCACAAGATACGCAGTATTTT.

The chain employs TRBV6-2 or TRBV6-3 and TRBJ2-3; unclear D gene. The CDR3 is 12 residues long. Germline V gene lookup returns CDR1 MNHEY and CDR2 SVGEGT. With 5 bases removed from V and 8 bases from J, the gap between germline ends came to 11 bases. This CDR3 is CASSRNEATQYF. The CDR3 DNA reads TGTGCCAGCAGTAGAAACGAAGCTACGCAGTATTTT.